This TCR beta chain was sequenced during a study of cytomegalovirus exposure and HLA in healthy donors. The overall study: From donors who were HLA-typed, an early data release held around 85 million unique TCRs.

Notes on this clone: Its specificity is not known.

PCR amplification relied on 60 Vbeta primers (plus 13 Jbeta primers). Measured with immunoSEQ multiplex PCR; TCRdb has only the in-frame clones, and not every one. The sample holds approximately 140,000 clones, 80% seen once. The study, taken as a whole, reports: Prior analysis indicated that the majority of TCR beta V segments exhibited productivity approximately 87% or approximately 30% of the time. Presence/absence analyses took donor sequencing depth as roughly uniform. Some V segments, including TRBV6-2 and TRBV6-3, were excluded as indistinguishable.

This CDR3 is 17 amino acids long. Germline V CDR1 and CDR2: SGHDT, YYEEEE. Between the trimmed V and J ends, which lost 6 bases and 0 bases, there was a span of 19 bases. The sequence came from a male donor in good health and CMV-seronegative. Sequenced: PBMCs. The rearrangement links TRBV5-6 to TRBJ2-1, with D maybe TRBD2 (6 bases). The CDR3 reads CASTTLGGQSSYNEQFF. The CDR3 bases are TGTGCCAGCACCACCTTGGGGGGTCAGAGCTCCTACAATGAGCAGTTCTTC.